Listed here are 24 T cell receptor beta chains from one sample, sequenced in a study of T cells in Graves' hyperthyroidism and ophthalmopathy. The investigators amplified TCR beta CDR3 regions from RNA transcripts. First-round RT-PCR of the TCR CDR3 relied on the HTBI primer set. Using its own MiXCR run on the multiplex PCR reads, TCRdb lists one record per CDR3 protein. The sample has roughly 580,000 distinct CDR3 sequences, approximately 15% seen once. Sequenced input: blood. The receptors here all came from a young woman with Graves' hyperthyroidism that later progressed to Graves' ophthalmopathy.

Worth noting for this clonotype: The CDR3 does not end in the conserved phenylalanine or tryptophan, so this is likely a read error. The chain uses TRBV7-9 and TRBJ2-7, with 10 bases that match TRBD1. The CDR3 has 17 amino acids. Germline lookup yields CDR1 SEHNR and CDR2 FQNEAQ (reference sequence). With V trimmed by 1 base and J by 2 bases, 8 bases remained unmatched. This CDR3 reads CASSLGGVGTGAYEQYL. As DNA, the CDR3 is TGTGCCAGCAGCTTAGGGGGGGTTGGGACAGGGGCCTACGAGCAGTACCTC.

There are a few counts of this clonotype. V gene TRBV6-1 combines with J gene TRBJ2-2; 7 nucleotides align to TRBD2. Per the germline V gene, CDR1 is MNHNS and CDR2 is SASEGT. This CDR3 has 12 residues. After removal of 8 bases from V and 7 bases from J, the junction contained 4 bases not matched to a gene. CDR3: CASGRDGGELFF. The DNA for the CDR3 is TGTGCCAGCGGGAGGGATGGCGGGGAGCTGTTTTTT.

The sample holds a few counts of this clonotype. The rearrangement joins TRBV10-1 to TRBJ2-4; 9 nucleotides agree with TRBD1. From germline, CDR1 is WNHNN and CDR2 SYGVQD (reference sequence). The J segment lost 3 bases and the V segment lost 9 bases, leaving 3 bases of the junction unmatched. This CDR3 has 13 amino acids. CDR3 coding DNA: TGCGCCAGGACGGGACAGGGCAAAAACATTCAGTACTTC. Translation: CARTGQGKNIQYF.

At least ten counts were recorded for this clonotype. The gene calls are TRBV19 and TRBJ1-2; 8 bases map to TRBD1. CDR1 is LNHDA and CDR2 is SQIVND in the germline V gene (reference sequence). CDR3 size: 16 residues. J gave up 1 base and V 6 bases, and 10 bases lay outside the gene matches. The CDR3 loop reads CASSYLQGAINYGYTF. In DNA, the CDR3 is TGTGCCAGTAGCTACCTTCAGGGGGCTATTAACTATGGCTACACCTTC.

This clonotype was detected ten times or more. The V gene is TRBV7-3, the J gene TRBJ2-5; 8 bases map to TRBD2. Trimming took 2 bases from V and 5 from J; bases not matched to a gene: 7. The CDR3 runs to 15 residues. CDR1 is SGHTA, CDR2 FQGTGA, per germline. The CDR3 DNA follows: TGTGCCAGCAGCTTAGATTCAGCGGGAGTTGAGACCCAGTACTTC. Translating it yields CASSLDSAGVETQYF.

The chain links TRBV28 to TRBJ1-3; D perhaps matches TRBD1 (5 bases). The ends were cut back, 7 bases at V and 3 bases at J, with 7 bases in the middle. The CDR3 is 12 residues long. Looked up from germline, CDR1 is MDHEN and CDR2 is SYDVKM. This CDR3 reads CASIDSGNTIYF. The CDR3 nucleotides read TGTGCCAGCATAGACAGTGGAAACACCATATATTTT.

This clonotype has a count of ten or more. The J gene is TRBJ1-5, the V gene TRBV2; a possible D gene is TRBD1 (6 bases). The V gene's germline CDR1 is SNHLY and CDR2 FYNNEI. V lost 8 bases, J lost 1 base, and 15 bases lay in between. CDR3 length equals 15 residues. DNA for the CDR3: TGTGCCAGCCTTGGGAGGGGGGGAAGCAATCAGCCCCAGCATTTT. Translation: CASLGRGGSNQPQHF.

The rearrangement joins TRBV19 to TRBJ2-2; possibly TRBD1 or TRBD2 for D (5 bases each). This CDR3 has 14 residues. Trimming left V 9 bases short and J 5 bases short, with 16 bases between. Germline V lookup: CDR1 LNHDA, CDR2 SQIVND (reference sequence). In DNA, the CDR3 is TGTGCCAGCCAGTCTTTGGGGGAAACCGGGGAGCTGTTTTTT. The encoded protein is CASQSLGETGELFF.

This clonotype has ten or more counts. V usage is TRBV19 and J usage is TRBJ1-5; D not resolved. V was cut by 4 bases and J by 3 bases, with 25 bases left in between. Per the germline V gene, CDR1 is LNHDA and CDR2 is SQIVND (reference sequence). The length of the CDR3 is 19 residues. As DNA, the CDR3 is TGTGCCAGTAGTAGGTTAGTCTCTGGAAGTGTGTTAATCAATCAGCCCCAGCATTTT. The encoded protein is CASSRLVSGSVLINQPQHF. The whole variable domain, remainder taken from reference TRBV19 and TRBJ1-5, is DGGITQSPKYLFRKEGQNVTLSCEQNLNHDAMYWYRQDPGQGLRLIYYSQIVNDFQKGDIAEGYSVSREKKESFPLTVTSAQKNPTAFYLCASSRLVSGSVLINQPQHFGDGTRLSIL.

Notes on this clonotype: A much larger clone is a single base away; this may be a read error. A read error is likely, as this CDR3 ends without the conserved phenylalanine or tryptophan. The J gene is TRBJ1-2, the V gene TRBV2; perhaps TRBD1 as D (5 bases). CDR1 is SNHLY, CDR2 FYNNEI, per germline. The CDR3 length is 13 residues. The germline V and J ends were trimmed by 11 bases and 0 bases, with 13 bases remaining between them. The CDR3 region has the DNA TGTGCCCTAGGAGGGACTTCTAACTATGGCTACACCTCC. The encoded protein is CALGGTSNYGYTS.

This clonotype was recorded at least ten times. The J gene is TRBJ2-7, the V gene TRBV9, with 11 bases matching TRBD2. V was clipped by 0 bases and J by 5 bases; unmatched bases: 1. CDR1 and CDR2 from the germline V gene are SGDLS and YYNGEE. The CDR3 has 14 residues. The DNA for the CDR3 is TGTGCCAGCAGCGTAGGACTAGCGGGACACGAGCAGTACTTC. Its protein product is CASSVGLAGHEQYF.

This clonotype was recorded at least ten times. This chain joins TRBV18 and TRBJ1-2, with D possibly TRBD1 on 5 matching bases. The V end lost 2 bases, the J end lost 2 bases, and 9 bases lay between the germline ends. The CDR3 is 14 amino acids. Germline CDR1 reads KGHSH; CDR2 reads LQKENI. Written as DNA, the CDR3 is TGTGCCAGCTCACCAACCGACAGCAACTATGGCTACACCTTC. This translates into CASSPTDSNYGYTF. The variable domain in full, with the rest retrieved from reference TRBV18 and TRBJ1-2, is NAGVMQNPRHLVRRRGQEARLRCSPMKGHSHVYWYRQLPEEGLKFMVYLQKENIIDESGMPKERFSAEFPKEGPSILRIQQVVRGDSAAYFCASSPTDSNYGYTFGSGTRLTVV.

This clonotype occurred a few times. The rearrangement joins TRBV27 to TRBJ1-2; D gene unclear. The CDR3 runs 13 residues. Germline V gives CDR1 MNHEY, CDR2 SMNVEV (reference sequence). V shed 0 bases and J shed 9 bases, with 11 bases lying between them. DNA for the CDR3: TGTGCCAGCAGTTTATCGATGGATGGAAGCTACACCTTC. Its translation is CASSLSMDGSYTF.

This clonotype was observed once. V and J are TRBV27 and TRBJ2-7; D is possibly TRBD2 (5 bases). V was pared by 6 bases and J by 12 bases, with 18 bases between. Germline CDR1 and CDR2: MNHEY and SMNVEV (reference sequence). The CDR3 has 12 amino acids. The CDR3 DNA sequence: TGTGCCAGCAGCCGAGGGAACTACGAACTGTACTTC. Protein sequence: CASSRGNYELYF.

A word on this clonotype: This may come from a read error, since a much larger clone is one base off. The V and J genes are TRBV6-5 and TRBJ1-6; D is undetermined. In germline, CDR1 is MNHEY, CDR2 SVGAGI. CDR3 length: 13 amino acids. The CDR3 reads CASSYPYNSPPHF. The DNA for the CDR3 is TGTGCCAGCAGTTACCCTTATAATTCACCCCCCCACTTT.

This clonotype was seen repeatedly, ten times or more. The chain couples TRBV9 to TRBJ2-7; TRBD1 is a possible D gene (6 bases). Germline-derived CDR1 and CDR2 are SGDLS and YYNGEE. The CDR3 extends over 15 amino acids. V gave up 4 bases and J gave up 0 bases, with 14 bases separating them. DNA of the CDR3: TGTGCCAGCAGCCCGACAAGGGGGAGCTCCTACGAGCAGTACTTC. Protein sequence: CASSPTRGSSYEQYF.

The V call is TRBV10-3, the J call TRBJ1-2; possibly TRBD1 for D (6 bases). This CDR3 has 13 amino acids. V shed 7 bases and J shed 8 bases, with 17 bases lying between them. In germline, CDR1 is ENHRY, CDR2 SYGVKD. The DNA of the CDR3 is TGTGCCATCATCGGGGGCGGAGGCGACGGCTACACCTTC. Encoded protein: CAIIGGGGDGYTF.

V usage is TRBV5-1 and J usage is TRBJ2-7, with D unresolved. The CDR3 extends over 12 amino acids. V lost 3 bases and J lost 8, with 12 bases in between. Germline V gives CDR1 SGHRS, CDR2 YFSETQ. The DNA of the CDR3 is TGCGCCAGCAGCTCCCCTGGGGTCCAGCAGTACTTC. Protein: CASSSPGVQQYF.

Worth noting for this clonotype: This could be a read error, since a much larger clone is one nucleotide away. This chain links TRBV19 with TRBJ2-1; the match to TRBD2 covers 11 bases. The V and J ends lost 3 bases and 8 bases, in that order; junction bases with no gene match: 12. The CDR3 has 17 amino acids. CDR1 and CDR2 (germline): LNHDA, SQIVND (reference sequence). CDR3 amino acids: CASSISGIAGGPHEQFF. CDR3 nucleotide sequence: TGTGCCAGTAGTATTTCAGGGATAGCGGGAGGGCCTCATGAGCAGTTCTTC.

V gene TRBV15 combines with J gene TRBJ1-5, with D possibly matching TRBD1 (5 bases). With 5 bases removed from V and 2 bases from J, the gap between germline ends came to 13 bases. The germline V gene encodes CDR1 LNHNV and CDR2 YYDKDF (reference sequence). The CDR3 is 15 amino acids. Written as DNA, the CDR3 is TGTGCCACCAGCCCAGTGCAGGGTGGCAATCAGCCCCAGCATTTT. Translating it yields CATSPVQGGNQPQHF.

This clonotype was seen at least ten times. This rearrangement joins TRBV20-1 to TRBJ1-5; TRBD1 aligns across 8 bases. V was pared by 1 base and J by 0 bases, with 14 bases of the junction left unmatched. In germline, CDR1 is DFQATT, CDR2 SNEGSKA (reference sequence). CDR3 length: 19 amino acids. This chain's CDR3 is CSARAPSGQEAYSNQPQHF. In DNA, the CDR3 is TGCAGTGCTAGAGCTCCATCGGGACAGGAGGCTTATAGCAATCAGCCCCAGCATTTT.

This clonotype was counted only a few times. V usage is TRBV20-1 and J usage is TRBJ1-3; D remains unclear. The CDR3 totals 13 residues. With 5 bases removed from V and 0 bases from J, the gap between germline ends came to 8 bases. CDR1 DFQATT and CDR2 SNEGSKA come from the germline V gene (reference sequence). CDR3 protein: CSAPALSGNTIYF. CDR3 sequence (DNA): TGCAGTGCTCCAGCCCTCTCTGGAAACACCATATATTTT.

This clonotype was seen at least ten times. The chain joins TRBV2 to TRBJ2-7; 9 bases fit TRBD1. J gave up 7 bases and V 9 bases, and 10 bases lay outside the gene matches. CDR1 and CDR2 from the germline V gene are SNHLY and FYNNEI. The CDR3 is 13 residues long. The CDR3 nucleotides are TGTGCCAGTGACAAACAGGGGGCGAGGGAGCAGTACTTC. It yields the protein CASDKQGAREQYF.

The sample holds many counts of this clonotype. The chain is built from TRBV27 and TRBJ1-6, with unresolved D. Between the trimmed V and J ends, which lost 3 bases and 4 bases, there was a span of 7 bases. The CDR3 covers 14 residues. Germline V CDR1 and CDR2: MNHEY, SMNVEV (reference sequence). DNA for the CDR3: TGTGCCAGCAGTTTCTCGGAGTATAATTCACCCCTCCACTTT. As protein: CASSFSEYNSPLHF.